This paragraph covers one T cell receptor (beta chain) sequence. This sample is part of a study of blood T cell repertoires in COVID-19. Study information: The study drew acute and convalescent COVID-19 samples from the United States, Italy and Spain.

The data were produced by immunoSEQ multiplex PCR, yet TCRdb's version contains in-frame clones alone and is incomplete. Of approximately 350,000 clones listed, about 90% are singletons. This CDR3 comprises 14 residues. V dropped 5 bases and J dropped 4; count of bases not matched to a gene: 3. Germline V gives CDR1 MNHEY, CDR2 SMNVEV (reference sequence). This sequence was found in a woman between 50 and 59 years old with COVID-19, enrolled during active disease. The rearrangement joins TRBV27 to TRBJ2-5; 11 nucleotides match TRBD1. The sample comprised peripheral blood. Written as DNA, the CDR3 is TGTGCCAGCAGTCCGGGGACAGGGGGAGAGACCCAGTACTTC. It is translated as CASSPGTGGETQYF.